This T cell receptor (beta chain) was recovered during a study of T cell responses to AZD1222 COVID-19 vaccine. Broader study findings: It should be noted that donors were predominantly white British and more often female, and clonal diversity was possibly underestimated.

With regard to this clone: Its cognate antigen is unknown.

There are 18 residues in the CDR3. Trimming took 0 bases from V and 1 from J; bases not matched to a gene: 7. Germline loops: CDR1 LGHNA, CDR2 YNFKEQ. Second-dose groups at about 4 or about 12 weeks were pooled. Profiling relied on immunoSEQ multiplex PCR, and the TCRdb table lists in-frame clones only, not all of them. The table has 140,000 to 150,000 clones, roughly nine tenths seen once. The clonotype was recovered from an adult who received the AZD1222 COVID-19 vaccine. The source was peripheral blood, collected 28 days after the second AZD1222 dose. V gene TRBV4-2 combines with J gene TRBJ2-5; 11 nucleotides match TRBD2. Written as DNA, the CDR3 is TGTGCCAGCAGCCAAGATGTAAGGCTAGCGGGGGGCCAAGAGACCCAGTACTTC. The encoded protein is CASSQDVRLAGGQETQYF.